This note documents a single T cell receptor beta chain sequence. This record belongs to a study of radiation and T cells in renal cell carcinoma. Measured with immunoSEQ multiplex PCR; TCRdb has only the in-frame clones, and not every one. This table holds 100,000 to 150,000 clones, roughly 80% found once. Time point here: baseline pretreatment blood. As to treatment: 15 Gy SBRT to primary tumor, nephrectomy 4 weeks later. Clear cell pathology was present in this patient's renal cell carcinoma. Germline CDR1 SQVTM, CDR2 ANQGSEA. The ends were cut back, 7 bases at V and 1 base at J, with 16 bases in the middle. The CDR3 runs 14 residues.

The sample in question was blood, obtained from a patient whose treatment included radiotherapy and nephrectomy. This sequence was found in a woman aged 55 to 70 with renal cell carcinoma. The chain uses TRBV29-1 and TRBJ2-5, with D maybe TRBD2 (5 bases). The CDR3 sequence: CSGTPSRSQETQYF. The CDR3 DNA is TGCAGCGGGACTCCTTCGAGGTCCCAAGAGACCCAGTACTTC. Full variable domain (missing parts from reference TRBV29-1 and TRBJ2-5): SAVISQKPSRDICQRGTSLTIQCQVDSQVTMMFWYRQQPGQSLTLIATANQGSEATYESGFVIDKFPISRPNLTFSTLTVSNMSPEDSSIYLCSGTPSRSQETQYFGPGTRLLVL.